The 10 T cell receptor beta chains in this list originate from one sample, sequenced in a study of OX40 agonist ivuxolimab in advanced cancers. Profiling relied on immunoSEQ multiplex PCR, and the TCRdb table lists in-frame clones only, not all of them. The table records about 42,000 clones, 75% to 85% of them present only once. This sample comprised CD4+ or CD8+ T cells sorted from blood, obtained in a trial of the OX40 agonist ivuxolimab. The receptors stem from an adult with an advanced solid tumor such as melanoma, head and neck, liver or kidney cancer.

The count of this clone is one. The chain is built from TRBV20-1 and TRBJ1-1; TRBD1 might be the D (6 bases). Trimming pared 5 bases from V and 5 bases from J, leaving 9 bases between. From germline, CDR1 is DFQATT and CDR2 SNEGSKA (reference sequence). The CDR3 runs to 11 residues. CDR3 bases: TGCAGTGCTGTAACAGGGACTGAAGCTTTCTTT. Translated: CSAVTGTEAFF.

J is TRBJ2-1 and V is TRBV15; D uncertain. Deletions cut 9 bases from V and 3 bases from J, with 21 bases between. In germline, CDR1 is LNHNV, CDR2 YYDKDF (reference sequence). The CDR3 has 16 residues. The CDR3 here is CATTSTLGVIYNEQFF. Written as DNA, the CDR3 is TGTGCCACGACGTCAACTCTAGGAGTAATCTACAATGAGCAGTTCTTC.

The rearrangement links TRBV7-9 to TRBJ1-2, with D possibly being TRBD1 (6 bases). The CDR3 has 13 amino acids. Germline V gene sequence: CDR1 SEHNR, CDR2 FQNEAQ (reference sequence). V lost 5 bases to trimming and J lost 2 bases, with 9 bases between them. CDR3 sequence: CASSVGQNYGYTF. The CDR3 DNA sequence: TGTGCCAGCAGCGTCGGACAGAACTATGGCTACACCTTC.

This clone showed up just once. V usage is TRBV19 and J usage is TRBJ2-1; 14 bases match TRBD2. There are 16 residues in the CDR3. Trimming removed 9 bases from V and 3 bases from J; junction bases left unmatched: 7. Germline lookup yields CDR1 LNHDA and CDR2 SQIVND (reference sequence). The CDR3 reads CASRGLAGEIYNEQFF. CDR3 coding DNA: TGTGCCAGCCGGGGACTAGCGGGAGAGATCTACAATGAGCAGTTCTTC.

The sample holds a few counts of this clone. This rearrangement joins TRBV11-2 to TRBJ1-3, with TRBD1 matching 7 bases. Germline values: CDR1 SGHAT, CDR2 FQNNGV. V lost 5 bases to trimming and J lost 0 bases; unmatched junction nucleotides: 4. The length of the CDR3 is 15 residues. CDR3 coding DNA: TGTGCCAGCAGCCTACGACAGGGCTCTGGAAACACCATATATTTT. This codes for CASSLRQGSGNTIYF.

V gene TRBV9 combines with J gene TRBJ2-7; perhaps TRBD1 as D (5 bases). The germline gives CDR1 SGDLS, CDR2 YYNGEE. The ends were cut back, 1 base at V and 2 bases at J, with 13 bases in the middle. The CDR3 consists of 15 residues. The CDR3 here is CASSVSLDTAYEQYF. The CDR3, as DNA: TGTGCCAGCAGCGTAAGCCTGGACACAGCCTACGAGCAGTACTTC. Full variable domain (remainder filled in from reference TRBV9 and TRBJ2-7): DSGVTQTPKHLITATGQRVTLRCSPRSGDLSVYWYQQSLDQGLQFLIQYYNGEERAKGNILERFSAQQFPDLHSELNLSSLELGDSALYFCASSVSLDTAYEQYFGPGTRLTVT.

The V gene is TRBV21-1, the J gene TRBJ2-1; the table calls TRBD2, which could not be checked here. TRBV21-1 is flagged as a pseudogene. The CDR3 contains 20 residues. CDR3 nucleotides: TGTGCCAGCAGCAAAGCGCGACTAGCGGGAGGAACGGCGGACTACAATGAGCAGTTCTTC. Amino acid sequence: CASSKARLAGGTADYNEQFF.

The chain has TRBV9 and TRBJ2-3; 9 bases map to TRBD2. CDR1 is SGDLS, CDR2 YYNGEE, per germline. The CDR3 spans 15 residues. Trimming took 2 bases from V and 0 from J; bases not matched to a gene: 1. CDR3 DNA: TGTGCCAGCAGCGTGACTAGCGGTAGCACAGATACGCAGTATTTT. Its protein is CASSVTSGSTDTQYF. Variable domain in full (rest from reference TRBV9 and TRBJ2-3): DSGVTQTPKHLITATGQRVTLRCSPRSGDLSVYWYQQSLDQGLQFLIQYYNGEERAKGNILERFSAQQFPDLHSELNLSSLELGDSALYFCASSVTSGSTDTQYFGPGTRLTVL.

The chain combines TRBV7-2 with TRBJ2-3; unclear D gene. Germline CDR1 reads SGHTA; CDR2 reads FQGNSA. The CDR3 runs 14 residues. V dropped 1 base and J dropped 2 bases, with 7 bases sitting between them. The CDR3 here is CASSLVGFTDTQYF. The CDR3 bases are TGTGCCAGCAGCTTAGTTGGCTTCACAGATACGCAGTATTTT.

The rearrangement links TRBV2 to TRBJ2-7; 7 bases are a match to TRBD1. Germline V lookup: CDR1 SNHLY, CDR2 FYNNEI. The CDR3 spans 14 residues. The J segment lost 2 bases and the V segment lost 6 bases, leaving 7 bases of the junction unmatched. CDR3 nucleotides: TGTGCCAGCAGCGAAAGACAGGGAACCTACGAGCAGTACTTC. Its translation is CASSERQGTYEQYF.